These T cell receptor beta chains were read from a single sample in a study of blood T cell repertoires in COVID-19. This table comes from immunoSEQ multiplex PCR, and its TCRdb copy is limited to in-frame clones, with some not included. The sample holds fewer than 250,000 clones, around 90% seen once. The sequenced sample consisted of peripheral blood. The receptors stem from a young man with COVID-19, enrolled during active disease. CDR3s include the opening cysteine and the closing phenylalanine or tryptophan. The D gene is left open where the match is weak. Size is omitted from some rows. Given values are once, few, many or a class for expanded clones.

cdr3_nt cdr3_aa j_call v_call d_call clone_size
TGTGCCAGTAGGCCGACAGCCAGTAATTCACCCCTCCACTTT CASRPTASNSPLHF TRBJ1-6 TRBV19 . .
TGCGCCAGCTCCTACGGGAGGCTGAACACTGAAGCTTTCTTT CASSYGRLNTEAFF TRBJ1-1 TRBV5-1 . .
TGTGCCAGCTCCATCCCAGGACAGGGGTCTGGAAACACCATATATTTT CASSIPGQGSGNTIYF TRBJ1-3 TRBV25-1 TRBD1 .
TGTGCCAGCAGACCGGGACAGGGGAGCGAGACCCAGTACTTC CASRPGQGSETQYF TRBJ2-5 TRBV6-5 TRBD1 .
TGTGCCAGCAAAGCGGGGGGAGGAGATACGCAGTATTTT CASKAGGGDTQYF TRBJ2-3 TRBV9 TRBD2 once
TGTGCCAGTAGCCCAGGGGGCGGAAATGAAAAACTGTTTTTT CASSPGGGNEKLFF TRBJ1-4 TRBV19 TRBD1 .
TGTGCCATCAGGGGGACTAGCGGGGGCGGCGAGCAGTACTTC CAIRGTSGGGEQYF TRBJ2-7 TRBV10-3 TRBD2 .
TGTGCCAGCAGCGTAGCCGGGACTAGCGGGGTGTTGGATACGCAGTATTTT CASSVAGTSGVLDTQYF TRBJ2-3 TRBV9 TRBD2 .
TGTGCCAGCAGCTGGACTAGCGGGACTCAAGAGACCCAGTACTTC CASSWTSGTQETQYF TRBJ2-5 TRBV7-3 TRBD2 .
TGTGCCAGCAGCTTAGTTGGCAGGGGCCAGCCCCAGCATTTT CASSLVGRGQPQHF TRBJ1-5 TRBV7-9 . .
TGTGCCAGCAGTTACAACATACAGGGCCTTTACGAGCAGTACTTC CASSYNIQGLYEQYF TRBJ2-7 TRBV6-6 . .
TGTGCCAGCAGAACCCGAACGCGCGGCTACACCTTC CASRTRTRGYTF TRBJ1-2 TRBV12-3/TRBV12-4 . .
TGCGCCAGCAGCCAACCAAGGGTGACTAGCGGAGCCGACAATGAGCAGTTCTTC CASSQPRVTSGADNEQFF TRBJ2-1 TRBV4-1 TRBD2 .
TGCGCCAGCAGCTCATTAGCGGGGAGCTCCTACAATGAGCAGTTCTTC CASSSLAGSSYNEQFF TRBJ2-1 TRBV5-1 TRBD2 .
TGTGCCAGCGAACGGGGACAGGGATTTAACACTGAAGCTTTCTTT CASERGQGFNTEAFF TRBJ1-1 TRBV25-1 TRBD1 once
TGTGCCAGCAGTGACCGGGACAGGGGTACCGGGGAGCTGTTTTTT CASSDRDRGTGELFF TRBJ2-2 TRBV2 TRBD1 .
TGTGCCACCACCGAGGGATCTTCTAGGGAAAAACTGTTTTTT CATTEGSSREKLFF TRBJ1-4 TRBV24-1 . .
TGTGCCAGCAGCATTGAAGGGGACACTGAAGCTTTCTTT CASSIEGDTEAFF TRBJ1-1 TRBV5-5 . .
TGTGCCTGGAGTAGGTCTGCAGGGGGCTTTACTAACTATGGCTACACCTTC CAWSRSAGGFTNYGYTF TRBJ1-2 TRBV30 TRBD1 few
TGCGCCAGCAGCACTGATCACAATGAGCAGTTCTTC CASSTDHNEQFF TRBJ2-1 TRBV5-1 . .
TGTGCCAGCAGCCAGTCTGGCTGGGAAAAACTGTTTTTT CASSQSGWEKLFF TRBJ1-4 TRBV27 . .
TGCGCCAGCAGCCGGACCCCTTACCTAAAGTGGGGGAGGATCCAAGAGACCCAGTACTTC CASSRTPYLKWGRIQETQYF TRBJ2-5 TRBV4-1 . .
TGTGCCAGCAACCCGGGGGGGGGAACTGAAGCTTTCTTT CASNPGGGTEAFF TRBJ1-1 TRBV3-1/TRBV3-2 . once
TGTGCCAGCAGCTTAGAGACTACACCCCACAATGAGCAGTTCTTC CASSLETTPHNEQFF TRBJ2-1 TRBV11-3 . .
TGTGCCAGCAGCTTGGCACGACAGGGCGGCAATCAGCCCCAGCATTTT CASSLARQGGNQPQHF TRBJ1-5 TRBV5-6 TRBD1 .
TGTGCCAGCAACCCAGCCGGGAACTATGGCTACACCTTC CASNPAGNYGYTF TRBJ1-2 TRBV6-5 . .
TGTGCCAGCAGAAGGGGCGGGGGGGGAAACAATGAGCAGTTCTTC CASRRGGGGNNEQFF TRBJ2-1 TRBV2 TRBD2 .
TGCAGCGTTGTGGCTAGCGGGGGGGGGTCGTACCAAGAGACCCAGTACTTC CSVVASGGGSYQETQYF TRBJ2-5 TRBV29-1 TRBD2 .
TGTGCCAGCAACCCCAGGACAGGGGGCCCCGGGGAGCTGTTTTTT CASNPRTGGPGELFF TRBJ2-2 TRBV2 TRBD1 once